One TCR beta chain is described in this entry. Its antigen is not identified. CDR1 and CDR2 from the germline V gene are DFQATT and SNEGSKA (reference sequence). The V and J ends lost 4 bases and 10 bases, in that order; junction bases with no gene match: 7. CDR3 size: 12 residues. In TCRdb, the 5' RACE reads were re-called with MiXCR into one record per CDR3 protein. Here the sample spans 1.5 million to 2 million distinct CDR3 sequences, 32% being singletons. The data were taken from a study of identical twins. Findings and limits, study-wide: For out-of-frame beta sequences, excess twin sharing was weaker. Insertions ran lower in abundant cord blood beta clonotypes, though not in memory repertoires.

V gene TRBV20-1 combines with J gene TRBJ2-1; 7 positions match TRBD2. The specimen was cord blood. The receptor comes from a newborn girl in good health. The CDR3 nucleotides are TGCAGTGCTAAAAAGACTAGCAACGAGCAGTTCTTC. Translated, it gives CSAKKTSNEQFF.